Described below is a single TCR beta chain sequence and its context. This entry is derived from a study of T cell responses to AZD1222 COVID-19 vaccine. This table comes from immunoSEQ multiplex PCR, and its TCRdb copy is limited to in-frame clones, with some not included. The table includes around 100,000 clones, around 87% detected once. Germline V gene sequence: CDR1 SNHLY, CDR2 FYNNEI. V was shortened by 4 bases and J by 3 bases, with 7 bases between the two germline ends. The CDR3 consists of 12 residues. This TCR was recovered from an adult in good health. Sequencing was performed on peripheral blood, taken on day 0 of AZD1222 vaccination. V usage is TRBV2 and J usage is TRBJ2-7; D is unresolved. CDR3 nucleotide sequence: TGTGCCAGCAGTGCTACTAACTACGAGCAGTACTTC. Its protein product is CASSATNYEQYF. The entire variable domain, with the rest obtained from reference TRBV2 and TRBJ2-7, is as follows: EPEVTQTPSHQVTQMGQEVILRCVPISNHLYFYWYRQILGQKVEFLVSFYNNEISEKSEIFDDQFSVERPDGSNFTLKIRSTKLEDSAMYFCASSATNYEQYFGPGTRLTVT.